This TCR beta chain stems from a study of T cells in tuberculosis (dated by TCRdb to 2017 to 2018). Study-level background: The study combined CD1B tetramers and high-throughput TCR immunosequencing to characterize T cells specific for the mycobacterial lipid antigen glucose monomycolate (GMM). A South African clinical cohort compared IGRA-negative adolescents, IGRA-positive adolescents with latent tuberculosis and adults with active tuberculosis, some eleven per group. PBMC from active tuberculosis patients were archived either before standard anti-tuberculosis treatment began or within 7 days of its start.

Read against the paper, the sample's time point label means: new active TB diagnosis, blood taken before or within 7 days of starting treatment. The patients with active tuberculosis were newly diagnosed, HIV-seronegative South African adults aged 18 years or older. Active tuberculosis was confirmed by positive sputum smear microscopy and/or positive M. tuberculosis culture. Immunosequencing of unsorted cryopreserved PBMC covered, on average, about 91,000 T cells per clinical donor. The CDR3 goes from the cysteine to the phenylalanine over 16 residues. Kept here is only the CDR3 DNA, which spans 48 bases and is read in frame from base 1. Via the germline V gene, CDR1 is SGDLS and CDR2 YYNGEE. Ends trimmed: V by 3 bases, J by 2 bases; bases unmatched to a gene: 3. As for this clone: What this receptor recognizes is not known. Qualities for individual bases were not recorded, and no much larger clone is one base off.

The immunoSEQ multiplex PCR assay was used to generate TCR libraries, with TCR-beta and/or TCR-alpha/delta assays applied to each sample. The amplified TCR libraries were sequenced on the Illumina high-throughput platform. Per the source publication's procedure: Clustering and dimensionality reduction were performed using pairwise TCRdist distances among GMM-specific receptors from ex vivo sorted or in vitro expanded T cells. The score assigned to each clinical repertoire was mean NN-distance, meaning the average TCRdist to the nearest 10% of tetramer-positive reference sequences. To compute GEM TCR motif frequency, the fraction of unique TCRs matching known GEM sequences by V/J usage and CDR3 length was calculated. Active tuberculosis was classified by linear discriminant analysis with leave-one-out cross-validation, implemented in scikit-learn. Here the immuneACCESS table is served through TCRdb, limited to in-frame sequences with V and J called. Missing clones are a known gap in these copies; in checked studies unresolved V genes cover under half, and the rest lacks a known reason. That table furnishes V, J and clone size, whereas the DNA furnished D and trimming. In all, the sample holds roughly 34,000 clones, and 70% to 90% of those were seen once. The biggest ten clones account for 5% to 6.5% of the sample.

Overall study results and their limits: Using GEM motif frequencies, a classifier achieved approximately 72% accuracy, whereas a classifier built on the diverse GMM-specific repertoire got to under 90% accuracy (AUROC around 0.87). Clinical samples were chosen by availability of cryopreserved specimens, and active tuberculosis cases were adults while controls were adolescents. Shorter CDR3-alpha lengths in active tuberculosis patients partly drove the smaller NN-distances, and the TCR-beta difference was not statistically significant. Smaller mean NN-distances to GMM-specific TCRs were observed in active tuberculosis TCR-alpha repertoires than in IGRA-negative controls, suggesting clonal expansion of GMM-specific TCRs.

The sample consisted of PBMCs, taken at tuberculosis diagnosis. The receptor chain draws on TRBV9 and TRBJ2-6; 9 bases in the junction line up with TRBD1. The TCR sequence derives from an adult with tuberculosis. The sequence in DNA is TGTGCCAGCAGCGCGACAGGGGGGGCTGGGGCCAACGTCCTGACTTTC. It encodes CASSATGGAGANVLTF.